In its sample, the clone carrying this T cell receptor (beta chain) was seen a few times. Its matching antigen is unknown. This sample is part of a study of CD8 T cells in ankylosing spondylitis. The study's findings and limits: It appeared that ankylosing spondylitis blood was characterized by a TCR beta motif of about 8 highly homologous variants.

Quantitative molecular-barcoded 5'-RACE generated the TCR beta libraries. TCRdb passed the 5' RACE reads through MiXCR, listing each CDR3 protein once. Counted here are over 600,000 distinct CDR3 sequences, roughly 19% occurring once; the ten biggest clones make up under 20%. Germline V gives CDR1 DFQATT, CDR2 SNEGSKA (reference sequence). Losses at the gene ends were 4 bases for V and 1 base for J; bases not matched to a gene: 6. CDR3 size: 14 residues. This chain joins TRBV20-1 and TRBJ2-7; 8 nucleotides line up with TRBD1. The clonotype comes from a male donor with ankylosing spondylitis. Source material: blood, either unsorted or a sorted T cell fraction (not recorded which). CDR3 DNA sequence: TGCAGTGCTATCCGGACAGGGCATTCCTACGAGCAGTACTTC. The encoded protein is CSAIRTGHSYEQYF.